The 28 T cell receptor beta chains reported below all come from one sample, sequenced in a study of shared clonotypes between healthy human individuals. The naive CD8 fraction comprised CD45RO-negative cells positively selected for CCR7 and excluded terminally differentiated effector memory CD45RA+ cells. Profiled with immunoSEQ multiplex PCR; TCRdb holds only in-frame clones, not every one. The top ten clones hold less than 2% of a sample with about 2.1 million clones, roughly 95% of them seen once. The sample taken for sequencing was naive CD8+ T cells from PBMCs. All receptors derive from a man in his late teens or twenties in good health. Some clones in this sample may be carry-over from other donors' samples.

The gene calls are TRBV7-8 and TRBJ2-7; the match to TRBD1 covers 9 bases. Trimming removed 1 base from V and 2 bases from J; junction bases left unmatched: 9. CDR3 length equals 17 residues. Germline CDR1 reads SGHVS; CDR2 reads FQNEAQ. The CDR3 spells CASSLDMEGQGAYEQYF. The CDR3 bases are TGTGCCAGCAGCTTAGATATGGAGGGACAGGGAGCCTACGAGCAGTACTTC. The complete variable domain, with remaining parts taken from reference TRBV7-8 and TRBJ2-7, reads GAGVSQSPRYKVAKRGQDVALRCDPISGHVSLFWYQQALGQGPEFLTYFQNEAQLDKSGLPSDRFFAERPEGSVSTLKIQRTQQEDSAVYLCASSLDMEGQGAYEQYFGPGTRLTVT.

The chain is built from TRBV9 and TRBJ1-1; 9 bases fit TRBD1. Germline-derived CDR1 and CDR2 are SGDLS and YYNGEE. V was pared by 3 bases and J by 3 bases, with 6 bases of the junction left unmatched. The CDR3 totals 15 residues. The CDR3 sequence is CASSDDRGSYTEAFF. The CDR3 DNA reads as TGTGCCAGCAGCGACGACAGGGGGTCATACACTGAAGCTTTCTTT. Complete variable domain (other parts from reference TRBV9 and TRBJ1-1): DSGVTQTPKHLITATGQRVTLRCSPRSGDLSVYWYQQSLDQGLQFLIQYYNGEERAKGNILERFSAQQFPDLHSELNLSSLELGDSALYFCASSDDRGSYTEAFFGQGTRLTVV.

This chain joins TRBV29-1 and TRBJ2-2; D remains unclear. Germline CDR1 is SQVTM and CDR2 is ANQGSEA. The CDR3 is made up of 13 amino acids. With 5 bases removed from V and 0 bases from J, the gap between germline ends came to 7 bases. The CDR3 DNA reads TGCAGCGTTTTACTTCCGAACACCGGGGAGCTGTTTTTT. Translated, it gives CSVLLPNTGELFF.

This chain joins TRBV16 and TRBJ1-2, with 9 bases identical to TRBD1. CDR3 length: 15 amino acids. Germline V gene sequence: CDR1 KGHSY, CDR2 FQNENV. The V and J ends lost 1 base and 2 bases, in that order; junction bases with no gene match: 2. The CDR3 nucleotides are TGTGCCAGCAGCCAATGGGACAGGGTGAACTATGGCTACACCTTC. This gives the protein CASSQWDRVNYGYTF. The full variable domain, in which reference TRBV16 and TRBJ1-2 provide the parts outside the CDR3, is GEEVAQTPKHLVRGEGQKAKLYCAPIKGHSYVFWYQQVLKNEFKFLISFQNENVFDETGMPKERFSAKCLPNSPCSLEIQATKLEDSAVYFCASSQWDRVNYGYTFGSGTRLTVV.

About this clone: The same CDR3 is also encoded by other DNA sequences in this sample. The chain has TRBV28 and TRBJ1-3, with D perhaps TRBD1 (5 bases). Per germline, CDR1 MDHEN and CDR2 SYDVKM. V lost 3 bases and J lost 1, with 7 bases in between. CDR3 size: 14 residues. The CDR3, as DNA: TGTGCCAGCAGTTTGCAGGGTTCTGGAAACACCATATATTTT. It encodes CASSLQGSGNTIYF.

Only a few counts were recorded for this clone. The V and J genes are TRBV29-1 and TRBJ1-5, with D uncertain. The V gene's germline CDR1 is SQVTM and CDR2 ANQGSEA. This CDR3 spans 13 amino acids. Trimming cost V 4 bases and J 2 bases, with 9 bases left between them. The CDR3 protein is CSVAPRGNQPQHF. The DNA for the CDR3 is TGCAGCGTTGCCCCCCGAGGCAATCAGCCCCAGCATTTT.

V and J are TRBV9 and TRBJ2-1; 9 bases fit TRBD1. This CDR3 is built from 14 residues. Germline V gene lookup returns CDR1 SGDLS and CDR2 YYNGEE. V gave up 3 bases and J gave up 8 bases; unmatched junction bases: 6. CDR3 nucleotides: TGTGCCAGCAGCGAGGGAGACAGGGGGGATGAGCAGTTCTTC. It specifies CASSEGDRGDEQFF.

The genes are TRBV28 and TRBJ1-1, with 11 bases lining up with TRBD1. Per the germline V gene, CDR1 is MDHEN and CDR2 is SYDVKM. The CDR3 runs 17 residues. The V and J ends lost 1 base and 4 bases, in that order; junction bases with no gene match: 8. The CDR3 DNA is TGTGCCAGCAGTTTATCCCTCCCGGGACAGGGGGGCACTGAAGCTTTCTTT. The encoded protein is CASSLSLPGQGGTEAFF.

The chain has TRBV28 and TRBJ1-6; the D gene is possibly TRBD1 (5 bases). CDR3 length equals 15 residues. Looked up from germline, CDR1 is MDHEN and CDR2 is SYDVKM. V was clipped by 3 bases and J by 4 bases, with 10 bases between them. For the CDR3, the DNA is TGTGCCAGCAGTTTGGAGGGGCGGTATAATTCACCCCTCCACTTT. It encodes CASSLEGRYNSPLHF.

This clone was seen more than once but under ten times. The gene calls are TRBV5-4 and TRBJ2-1; D is undetermined. The CDR3 covers 11 residues. Germline V gene sequence: CDR1 SGHNT, CDR2 YYREEE (reference sequence). V was trimmed by 0 bases and J by 10 bases, leaving 5 bases between them. The CDR3 coding sequence is TGTGCCAGCAGCTTGGTAGAGGAGCAGTTCTTC. This translates into CASSLVEEQFF.

The chain is built from TRBV9 and TRBJ2-3; D unresolved. The V end was cut by 0 bases, the J end by 2 bases, with 10 bases between. The CDR3 runs 15 residues. Germline V gene data show CDR1 as SGDLS and CDR2 as YYNGEE. The CDR3: CASSVDVLITDTQYF. The CDR3 DNA sequence: TGTGCCAGCAGCGTAGATGTCTTGATCACAGATACGCAGTATTTT.

The chain combines TRBV5-4 with TRBJ1-2, with unresolved D. CDR1 is SGHNT and CDR2 is YYREEE in the germline V gene (reference sequence). The CDR3 has 12 residues. V was shortened by 10 bases and J by 4 bases, with 14 bases between the two germline ends. The CDR3 region is CASSPGGYGYTF. The DNA for the CDR3 is TGTGCCTCCTCCCCGGGCGGCTATGGCTACACCTTC.

This chain uses TRBV7-3 with TRBJ2-7; TRBD1 agrees at 9 bases. V lost 4 bases and J lost 5; bases outside the gene matches: 6. The CDR3 is made up of 14 amino acids. CDR1 and CDR2 from the germline V gene are SGHTA and FQGTGA. CDR3 sequence (DNA): TGTGCCAGCAGCTCGACAGGGGGTATCAACGAGCAGTACTTC. Its protein product is CASSSTGGINEQYF.

A single count supports this clone. The chain joins TRBV11-2 to TRBJ2-3, with D possibly matching TRBD1 (6 bases). The V and J ends lost 5 bases and 4 bases respectively, with 16 bases between them. The CDR3 runs 15 residues. The germline CDR1 and CDR2 sequences are SGHAT and FQNNGV. Written as DNA, the CDR3 is TGTGCCAGCAGCATCTCACAGGGATGGGCAGATACGCAGTATTTT. Protein: CASSISQGWADTQYF.

The chain has TRBV30 and TRBJ2-1, with a possible D match to TRBD2 (5 bases). Trimming cost V 3 bases and J 7 bases, with 13 bases left between them. The CDR3 has 13 residues. Germline loops: CDR1 GTSNPN, CDR2 SVGIG (reference sequence). The CDR3 loop reads CAWSPGLRNEQFF. The CDR3 region has the DNA TGTGCCTGGAGCCCTGGACTCAGGAATGAGCAGTTCTTC.

The chain combines TRBV7-3 with TRBJ2-1; a possible D gene is TRBD1 (5 bases). The germline V and J ends were trimmed by 0 bases and 2 bases, with 8 bases remaining between them. Germline CDR1 is SGHTA and CDR2 is FQGTGA. The CDR3 has 15 amino acids. CDR3 amino acids: CASSLTRAPYNEQFF. The CDR3 nucleotides read TGTGCCAGCAGCTTAACCAGGGCGCCCTACAATGAGCAGTTCTTC.

CDR3 loop: CASSLRERSTDTQYF. The DNA for the CDR3 is TGTGCCAGCAGCTTACGGGAGCGTAGCACAGATACGCAGTATTTT. V usage is TRBV7-6 and J usage is TRBJ2-3; possibly TRBD2 for D (6 bases). This CDR3 spans 15 amino acids. The germline V and J ends were trimmed by 2 bases and 0 bases, with 9 bases remaining between them. Germline CDR1 is SGHVS and CDR2 is FNYEAQ.

The rearrangement joins TRBV6-1 to TRBJ1-1; D remains ambiguous. Germline V lookup: CDR1 MNHNS, CDR2 SASEGT. The CDR3 is made up of 17 amino acids. Trimming stripped 1 base from V and 5 bases from J, with 20 bases between. The CDR3 bases are TGTGCCAGCAGTGAAGACCCGGATTTTATCGTTGTGACTGAAGCTTTCTTT. Translation: CASSEDPDFIVVTEAFF.

This chain uses TRBV28 with TRBJ2-5; 9 bases are a match to TRBD1. There are 16 residues in the CDR3. Losses at the gene ends were 6 bases for V and 1 base for J; bases not matched to a gene: 9. CDR1 is MDHEN and CDR2 is SYDVKM in the germline V gene. CDR3 DNA: TGTGCCAGCAGCGATCCCGGGACAGGGCGCCAAGAGACCCAGTACTTC. This encodes CASSDPGTGRQETQYF.

This clone was found a few times. The identical CDR3 is also encoded by other nucleotide sequences in the sample. The rearrangement links TRBV27 to TRBJ2-7; the D is unclear. Trimming removed 0 bases at V and 3 bases at J, with 6 bases between. This CDR3 comprises 13 residues. The germline CDR1 and CDR2 sequences are MNHEY and SMNVEV (reference sequence). The DNA for the CDR3 is TGTGCCAGCAGTTTATCGTCTCGCTACGAGCAGTACTTC. Translated: CASSLSSRYEQYF.

Only a few counts were recorded for this clone. The chain recombines TRBV7-9 with TRBJ1-1; D uncertain. The V end lost 6 bases, the J end lost 0 bases, and 14 bases lay between the germline ends. Looked up from germline, CDR1 is SEHNR and CDR2 is FQNEAQ (reference sequence). The CDR3 runs 15 residues. CDR3 coding DNA: TGTGCCAGCAGGACCTACAGCGAAATGAACACTGAAGCTTTCTTT. Protein: CASRTYSEMNTEAFF.

The J gene is TRBJ2-7, the V gene TRBV7-9; D might be TRBD1 (6 bases). The CDR3 length is 14 residues. V dropped 4 bases and J dropped 4 bases, with 14 bases sitting between them. Per germline, CDR1 SEHNR and CDR2 FQNEAQ (reference sequence). CDR3 nucleotide sequence: TGTGCCAGCAGCTCACAAGGACAGCTATACGAGCAGTACTTC. Encoded protein: CASSSQGQLYEQYF.

This rearrangement joins TRBV27 to TRBJ2-1, with TRBD2 matching 9 bases. The CDR3 loop spans 16 amino acids. The germline V gene has CDR1 MNHEY and CDR2 SMNVEV (reference sequence). The V segment lost 0 bases and the J segment 5 bases; nucleotides outside the gene matches: 5. CDR3 sequence reads: CASSLSASGANNEQFF. Here the CDR3 DNA reads TGTGCCAGCAGTTTATCGGCTAGCGGGGCAAACAATGAGCAGTTCTTC.

The chain carries TRBV29-1 and TRBJ2-1, with D unresolved. The V gene lost 7 bases and the J gene lost 5 bases, with 27 bases spanning the gap. CDR1 and CDR2 (germline): SQVTM, ANQGSEA. There are 17 residues in the CDR3. CDR3 residues: CSAPSPEPVERDNEQFF. CDR3 bases: TGCAGCGCCCCAAGCCCCGAGCCGGTGGAAAGAGACAATGAGCAGTTCTTC.

This rearrangement joins TRBV4-3 to TRBJ2-7, with 7 bases lining up with TRBD2. V shed 0 bases and J 5 bases; nucleotides not matched to a gene: 4. Germline-derived CDR1 and CDR2 are LGHNA and YSLEER. This CDR3 is 14 amino acids long. CDR3 amino acids: CASSQDKGGDEQYF. For the CDR3, the DNA is TGCGCCAGCAGCCAAGATAAGGGAGGGGACGAGCAGTACTTC.

The chain has TRBV7-3 and TRBJ2-2; TRBD2 matches at 12 bases. This CDR3 region has 17 residues. The germline gives CDR1 SGHTA, CDR2 FQGTGA. Trimming at V came to 4 bases and at J to 5 bases, leaving 8 bases not matched to a gene. CDR3: CASSSRLAGELTGELFF. CDR3 nucleotides: TGTGCCAGCAGCTCGAGACTAGCGGGAGAGTTGACCGGGGAGCTGTTTTTT.

This chain uses TRBV7-9 with TRBJ1-5, with D perhaps TRBD1 (5 bases). Deletions cut 5 bases from V and 4 bases from J, with 12 bases between. The CDR3 spans 14 residues. The germline V gene encodes CDR1 SEHNR and CDR2 FQNEAQ (reference sequence). The DNA of the CDR3 is TGTGCCAGCAGCCCGATTGGGGGAAATCAGCCCCAGCATTTT. Amino acid sequence: CASSPIGGNQPQHF.

The J gene is TRBJ2-7, the V gene TRBV4-3, with D unclear. V lost 4 bases to trimming and J lost 4 bases, with 14 bases between them. The CDR3 consists of 14 residues. Germline V gene lookup returns CDR1 LGHNA and CDR2 YSLEER. The CDR3 region is CASSPRLSPYEQYF. The CDR3 nucleotides read TGCGCCAGCAGCCCTAGGTTGTCCCCTTACGAGCAGTACTTC.